This is a list of T cell receptor beta chains from one sample in a study of T cell responses to AZD1222 COVID-19 vaccine. The data were produced by immunoSEQ multiplex PCR, yet TCRdb's version contains in-frame clones alone and is incomplete. The profile shows about 73,000 clones, about 87% of them singletons. Material: peripheral blood, obtained on day 0 of AZD1222 vaccination. The receptors originated from an adult in good health. Each CDR3 is given with its conserved first and last residue. The D gene is left open where the match is weak. Size values are once, few and many counts, or a class for expanded clones, and some rows have none.

few | TRBJ1-6 | TRBV7-2 | NA | CASSAGHNSPLHF | TGTGCCAGTAGTGCAGGGCATAATTCACCCCTCCACTTT
NA | TRBJ2-7 | TRBV10-3 | NA | CAISESGRDEQYF | TGTGCCATCAGTGAGTCGGGCAGGGACGAGCAGTACTTC
once | TRBJ2-2 | TRBV27 | TRBD1 | CASRTGGTGELFF | TGTGCCAGCAGGACAGGGGGCACCGGGGAGCTGTTTTTT
NA | TRBJ2-2 | TRBV7-2 | TRBD2 | CASSLAPAGGHSGELFF | TGTGCCAGCAGCTTAGCGCCGGCGGGGGGGCACTCCGGGGAGCTGTTTTTT
NA | TRBJ1-6 | TRBV3-1/TRBV3-2 | NA | CASSQVLGAGSPLHF | TGTGCCAGCAGCCAAGTCCTAGGGGCTGGGTCACCCCTCCACTTT
NA | TRBJ2-7 | TRBV2 | TRBD1 | CARDVPGQGDVQYF | TGTGCCAGAGATGTTCCGGGACAGGGTGATGTGCAGTACTTC
few | TRBJ2-1 | TRBV6-2/TRBV6-3 | TRBD2 | CASSPSGSSYNEQFF | TGTGCCAGCAGCCCTAGCGGGAGCTCCTACAATGAGCAGTTCTTC
NA | TRBJ2-3 | TRBV7-2 | TRBD1 | CASSSGQGEADTQYF | TGTGCCAGCAGCTCAGGACAGGGCGAGGCAGATACGCAGTATTTT
NA | TRBJ2-6 | TRBV15 | NA | CATSIQSSGANVLTF | TGTGCCACCAGCATCCAGAGCTCTGGGGCCAACGTCCTGACTTTC
NA | TRBJ1-2 | TRBV7-6 | NA | CASSLGQGFGYTF | TGTGCCAGCAGCTTAGGGCAGGGGTTCGGCTACACCTTC
NA | TRBJ2-7 | TRBV13 | TRBD1 | CASSSGTGSYEQYF | TGTGCCAGCAGCTCCGGGACAGGCTCCTACGAGCAGTACTTC
NA | TRBJ2-2 | TRBV6-2/TRBV6-3 | NA | CASSYSGAGRNTGELFF | TGTGCCAGCAGTTACTCCGGGGCAGGGAGGAACACCGGGGAGCTGTTTTTT
NA | TRBJ1-2 | TRBV27 | NA | CASSFGPAYGYTF | TGTGCCAGCAGTTTTGGGCCGGCTTATGGCTACACCTTC
NA | TRBJ2-7 | TRBV27 | NA | CASRVSGLSIGEQYF | TGTGCCAGCAGGGTTTCAGGGCTATCTATAGGCGAGCAGTACTTC
NA | TRBJ2-7 | TRBV19 | NA | CASSISAASYEQYF | TGTGCCAGTAGTATTTCAGCGGCCTCCTACGAGCAGTACTTC
few | TRBJ1-4 | TRBV28 | NA | CASSLSRDNEKLFF | TGTGCCAGCAGTTTATCCAGAGATAATGAAAAACTGTTTTTT
once | TRBJ2-2 | TRBV19 | NA | CASLLGTGELFF | TGTGCCAGTCTGTTGGGCACCGGGGAGCTGTTTTTT
once | TRBJ2-1 | TRBV9 | TRBD2 | CASSRLAGGLNEQFF | TGTGCCAGCAGCAGGTTAGCGGGGGGGCTCAATGAGCAGTTCTTC
NA | TRBJ2-2 | TRBV7-2 | NA | CASSLAGQLNTGELFF | TGTGCCAGCAGCTTAGCTGGACAGCTTAACACCGGGGAGCTGTTTTTT
NA | TRBJ1-6 | TRBV5-1 | NA | CASSLIGVGSPLHF | TGCGCCAGCAGCTTGATAGGGGTGGGTTCACCCCTCCACTTT
NA | TRBJ1-2 | TRBV7-3 | NA | CASSLFGGGYGYTF | TGTGCCAGCAGCTTATTTGGGGGCGGCTATGGCTACACCTTC
NA | TRBJ1-1 | TRBV7-6 | NA | CASSLEWGGTEAFF | TGTGCCAGCAGCTTAGAGTGGGGGGGTACTGAAGCTTTCTTT
NA | TRBJ1-5 | TRBV28 | TRBD1 | CASSFITGGSQPQHF | TGTGCCAGCAGCTTTATTACAGGGGGCAGTCAGCCCCAGCATTTT
NA | TRBJ2-7 | TRBV3-1/TRBV3-2 | TRBD2 | CASSQYGLAGTEQYF | TGTGCCAGCAGCCAATACGGACTAGCGGGGACCGAGCAGTACTTC
NA | TRBJ2-3 | TRBV7-6 | TRBD2 | CASSLVRGGPTDTQYF | TGTGCCAGCAGCTTAGTTCGCGGGGGGCCCACAGATACGCAGTATTTT
once | TRBJ1-6 | TRBV28 | NA | CAGCPTGLGNSPLHF | TGTGCCGGTTGTCCCACGGGATTGGGGAATTCACCCCTCCACTTT
NA | TRBJ1-6 | TRBV6-2/TRBV6-3 | NA | CASSYRTEGAPLHF | TGTGCCAGCAGTTACCGAACGGAGGGAGCGCCCCTCCACTTT
NA | TRBJ2-2 | TRBV9 | NA | CASSVTGELFF | TGTGCCAGCAGCGTTACCGGGGAGCTGTTTTTT
NA | TRBJ1-4 | TRBV16 | NA | CASSQSSGRTNEKLFF | TGTGCCAGCAGCCAATCGTCGGGCCGAACTAATGAAAAACTGTTTTTT
NA | TRBJ1-2 | TRBV24-1 | NA | CATSDPIGGNYGYTF | TGTGCCACCAGTGATCCCATAGGCGGGAACTATGGCTACACCTTC
once | TRBJ2-1 | TRBV7-9 | NA | CASSLVGGAEDNEQFF | TGTGCCAGCAGCTTAGTAGGGGGGGCCGAGGACAATGAGCAGTTCTTC
NA | TRBJ1-3 | TRBV7-6 | NA | CASSLGVQGAGNTIYF | TGTGCCAGCAGCTTAGGCGTACAGGGTGCCGGAAACACCATATATTTT
NA | TRBJ1-1 | TRBV28 | NA | CASRKIWLGTRNTEAFF | TGTGCCAGCAGGAAAATATGGCTTGGGACACGGAACACTGAAGCTTTCTTT
NA | TRBJ2-3 | TRBV10-3 | TRBD2 | CAISGASGSRADTQYF | TGTGCCATCAGTGGTGCTAGCGGGAGCAGGGCAGATACGCAGTATTTT
NA | TRBJ2-7 | TRBV9 | NA | CASSPRDYEQYF | TGTGCCAGCAGCCCGCGAGACTACGAGCAGTACTTC
NA | TRBJ1-1 | TRBV6-5 | NA | CASRPGVLNTEAFF | TGTGCCAGCAGGCCTGGGGTGCTGAACACTGAAGCTTTCTTT
NA | TRBJ2-2 | TRBV28 | NA | CASSLGVGELFF | TGTGCCAGCAGTTTAGGCGTCGGGGAGCTGTTTTTT
NA | TRBJ2-2 | TRBV15 | NA | CATSKEVVNTGELFF | TGTGCCACCAGCAAAGAAGTGGTCAACACCGGGGAGCTGTTTTTT
NA | TRBJ1-4 | TRBV19 | NA | CASSNRAGNEKLFF | TGTGCCAGTAGTAATAGGGCGGGGAATGAAAAACTGTTTTTT
once | TRBJ1-4 | TRBV14 | NA | CASSRRTGSQEKLFF | TGTGCCAGCAGCCGTCGAACAGGGTCACAAGAAAAACTGTTTTTT
NA | TRBJ2-3 | TRBV5-6 | NA | CASTSSGLVPTDTQYF | TGTGCCAGCACCTCAAGTGGGCTAGTCCCCACAGATACGCAGTATTTT
NA | TRBJ2-7 | TRBV6-1 | NA | CASSDPGEGATYEQYF | TGTGCCAGCAGTGACCCCGGGGAGGGGGCCACCTACGAGCAGTACTTC
NA | TRBJ2-2 | TRBV5-1 | NA | CASSLGSGDTGELFF | TGCGCCAGCAGCTTGGGTTCCGGGGACACCGGGGAGCTGTTTTTT
few | TRBJ1-5 | TRBV6-2/TRBV6-3 | NA | CASSYGDRLTQPQHF | TGTGCCAGCAGTTACGGTGACAGGTTGACCCAGCCCCAGCATTTT
NA | TRBJ2-6 | TRBV5-1 | NA | CASSMDPSGANVLTF | TGCGCCAGCAGCATGGATCCCTCTGGGGCCAACGTCCTGACTTTC
NA | TRBJ2-7 | TRBV6-1 | TRBD2 | CASSEGASGAYEQYF | TGTGCCAGCAGTGAAGGGGCTAGCGGGGCCTACGAGCAGTACTTC
NA | TRBJ2-6 | TRBV19 | NA | CASSIRVGLGANVLTF | TGTGCCAGTAGTATACGGGTAGGGCTTGGGGCCAACGTCCTGACTTTC